This TCR beta chain was recorded in a study of T cell responses to AZD1222 COVID-19 vaccine. Germline-derived CDR1 and CDR2 are SGHDN and FVKESK. The CDR3 has 15 residues. V was trimmed by 0 bases and J by 3 bases, leaving 9 bases between them. A note on this clone: The same CDR3 also results from other DNA sequences found in this sample.

The table came from immunoSEQ multiplex PCR; TCRdb's copy has only in-frame clones and leaves some out. The sample includes around 190,000 clones, around nine tenths of them seen just once. The chain links TRBV14 to TRBJ1-3; no reliable D call. The sample here was peripheral blood, taken on day 0 of AZD1222 vaccination. This receptor was taken from an adult in good health. The CDR3 region is CASSQDRGFGNTIYF. The CDR3 DNA follows: TGTGCCAGCAGCCAAGATCGGGGATTTGGAAACACCATATATTTT.